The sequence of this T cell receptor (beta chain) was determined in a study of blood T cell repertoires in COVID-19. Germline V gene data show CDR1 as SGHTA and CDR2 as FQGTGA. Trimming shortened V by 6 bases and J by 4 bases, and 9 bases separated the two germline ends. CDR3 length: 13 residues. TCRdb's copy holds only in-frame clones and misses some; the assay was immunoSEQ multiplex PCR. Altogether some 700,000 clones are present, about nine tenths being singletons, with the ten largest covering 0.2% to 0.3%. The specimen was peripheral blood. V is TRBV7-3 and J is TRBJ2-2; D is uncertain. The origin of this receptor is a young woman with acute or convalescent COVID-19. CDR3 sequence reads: CASRPTPTGELFF. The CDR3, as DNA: TGTGCCAGCAGACCGACACCCACCGGGGAGCTGTTTTTT.